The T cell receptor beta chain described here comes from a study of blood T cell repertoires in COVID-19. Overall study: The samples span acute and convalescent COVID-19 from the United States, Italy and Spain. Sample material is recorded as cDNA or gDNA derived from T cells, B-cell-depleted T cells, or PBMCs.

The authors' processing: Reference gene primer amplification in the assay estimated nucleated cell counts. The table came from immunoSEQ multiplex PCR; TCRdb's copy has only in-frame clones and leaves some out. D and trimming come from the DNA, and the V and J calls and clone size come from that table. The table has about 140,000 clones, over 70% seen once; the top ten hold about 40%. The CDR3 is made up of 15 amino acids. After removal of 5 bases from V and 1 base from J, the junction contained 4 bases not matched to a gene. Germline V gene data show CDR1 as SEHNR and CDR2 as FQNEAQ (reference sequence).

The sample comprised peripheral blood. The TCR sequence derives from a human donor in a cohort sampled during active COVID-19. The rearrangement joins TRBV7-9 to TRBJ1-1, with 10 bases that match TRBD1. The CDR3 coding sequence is TGTGCCAGCAGCACCCGGACAGGGGGGAACACTGAAGCTTTCTTT. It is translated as CASSTRTGGNTEAFF.